The entry that follows covers one T cell receptor beta chain sequence. Individuals drawn from some 25 US areas were roughly 18 to 95 years old. The sample belongs to a study of blood T cell repertoires in COVID-19. Study summary: Acute-phase and convalescent COVID-19 samples originated in the United States, Italy and Spain. PBMCs, B-cell-depleted T cells, or T cells provided the cDNA or gDNA that made up the material.

Assay: immunoSEQ multiplex PCR; the TCRdb copy retains only in-frame clones and omits some. The sample has a few hundred thousand clones, roughly nine tenths seen once; the top ten hold 1%. This CDR3 has 15 amino acids. The germline CDR1 and CDR2 sequences are SGHRS and YFSETQ. Trimming left V 4 bases short and J 6 bases short, with 16 bases between. Sequences were obtained from PBMCs or T cells enriched from blood (not recorded which). The genes are TRBV5-1 and TRBJ1-4; D gene ambiguous. The receptor was derived from a man younger than 30 who had recovered from COVID-19. CDR3: CASSPGRLRDEKLFF. CDR3 coding DNA: TGCGCCAGCAGCCCCGGACGCCTGAGGGATGAAAAACTGTTTTTT.